These 25 T cell receptor beta chains were all obtained from the same sample, sequenced in a study of blood T cells in healthy people across ages. A second about 7 to 11 cycle PCR used barcoded and J-beta primers. TCRdb redid the calling of the 5' RACE reads with MiXCR, one entry per CDR3 protein. Of approximately 770,000 distinct CDR3 sequences in the sample, about three fifths are singletons; the top ten hold about 20%. The sequenced material came from blood. Every receptor here comes from a man in his thirties or forties in good health.

This clonotype was seen a few times. The chain has TRBV4-2 and TRBJ1-5, with 7 bases identical to TRBD1. J lost 3 bases, V lost 2 bases, and 4 bases had no gene match. The germline V gene has CDR1 LGHNA and CDR2 YNFKEQ. The CDR3 totals 15 residues. The CDR3 nucleotides read TGTGCCAGCAGCCAAAACGACAGGGACAATCAGCCCCAGCATTTT. Its protein is CASSQNDRDNQPQHF.

The V gene is TRBV29-1, the J gene TRBJ1-3, with D unresolved. The CDR3 runs 12 residues. With 4 bases removed from V and 2 bases from J, the gap between germline ends came to 6 bases. Germline CDR1 and CDR2: SQVTM and ANQGSEA. Written as DNA, the CDR3 is TGCAGCGTTGGGTCCCCTGGAAACACCATATATTTT. Its protein is CSVGSPGNTIYF.

V is TRBV7-2 and J is TRBJ2-7, with D possibly matching TRBD1 (6 bases). The length of the CDR3 is 17 residues. The germline gives CDR1 SGHTA, CDR2 FQGNSA. The ends were cut back, 5 bases at V and 3 bases at J, with 23 bases in the middle. CDR3 in amino acids: CASSATPGEIPFYEQYF. CDR3 DNA sequence: TGTGCCAGCAGCGCCACGCCAGGGGAGATTCCCTTCTACGAGCAGTACTTC.

J is TRBJ1-2 and V is TRBV6-5; no definite D call. Germline V gives CDR1 MNHEY, CDR2 SVGAGI. The CDR3 has 13 residues. V dropped 6 bases and J dropped 1 base, with 9 bases sitting between them. CDR3 coding DNA: TGTGCCAGCAGCCTGAGTGATAACTATGGCTACACCTTC. Protein: CASSLSDNYGYTF.

The chain couples TRBV27 to TRBJ1-2; possible D gene TRBD1, 5 bases. CDR3 length: 14 residues. Germline-derived CDR1 and CDR2 are MNHEY and SMNVEV (reference sequence). The V and J ends lost 1 base and 4 bases respectively, with 10 bases between them. The CDR3: CASSLWGRGYGYTF. In DNA, the CDR3 is TGTGCCAGCAGTTTATGGGGACGGGGCTATGGCTACACCTTC.

The chain recombines TRBV3-1 with TRBJ2-7; D not certain. Germline CDR1 reads LGHDT; CDR2 reads YNNKEL (reference sequence). This CDR3 is built from 13 residues. V lost 3 bases to trimming and J lost 5 bases, with 11 bases between them. The CDR3 bases are TGTGCCAGCAGCCAGCTCTCCCGGGACGAGCAGTACTTC. This encodes CASSQLSRDEQYF.

This chain joins TRBV5-5 and TRBJ2-1; D not resolved. Per germline, CDR1 SGHKS and CDR2 YYEKEE (reference sequence). Trimming took 4 bases from V and 9 from J, leaving 32 bases between them. The CDR3 is made up of 19 amino acids. This CDR3 is CASSPRPVSANSIFGEQFF. CDR3 sequence (DNA): TGTGCCAGCAGCCCTAGACCCGTATCTGCCAATTCTATTTTCGGTGAGCAGTTCTTC.

The chain combines TRBV21-1 with TRBJ2-4; the tabulated D call, TRBD1, remains unverified against the DNA. TRBV21-1 is a pseudogene segment. The CDR3 has 14 residues. CDR3 sequence: CASRRIREPNIQYF. CDR3 DNA: TGTGCCAGCCGACGCATCCGGGAGCCAAACATTCAGTACTTC.

This clonotype has just a few counts. V is TRBV11-1 and J is TRBJ2-1; no clear D gene. V dropped 5 bases and J dropped 6 bases, with 14 bases sitting between them. This CDR3 comprises 14 residues. Germline V gene sequence: CDR1 SGHAT, CDR2 FQDESV (reference sequence). CDR3 region: CASSPRAYTNEQFF. DNA of the CDR3: TGTGCCAGCAGCCCTCGGGCCTACACCAATGAGCAGTTCTTC.

The J gene is TRBJ2-5, the V gene TRBV7-2, with D possibly being TRBD1 (6 bases). The V end was cut by 1 base, the J end by 4 bases, with 13 bases between. The CDR3 contains 15 residues. In germline, CDR1 is SGHTA, CDR2 FQGNSA. In nucleotides, the CDR3 is TGTGCCAGCAGCTTAGGTTTTCAGGGGCGAGAGACCCAGTACTTC. This encodes CASSLGFQGRETQYF.

This chain uses TRBV29-1 with TRBJ2-5; 7 nucleotides agree with TRBD1. The CDR3 covers 13 residues. Trimming cost V 8 bases and J 7 bases; bases outside gene matches: 13. Per germline, CDR1 SQVTM and CDR2 ANQGSEA. The CDR3 here is CSFVGGFSGTQYF. Here the CDR3 DNA reads TGCAGCTTCGTAGGGGGCTTTAGTGGGACCCAGTACTTC.

This clonotype appeared a single time. Germline and junction disagree at one end, which may indicate a read error. V usage is TRBV6-1 and J usage is TRBJ2-1, with D unresolved. This CDR3 spans 16 amino acids. In germline, CDR1 is MNHNS, CDR2 SASEGT. CDR3 coding DNA: TGTGCCAGCAGCGAAGACCCCTTTCACATCTACAATGAGCAGTTCTTC. Translated: CASSEDPFHIYNEQFF.

The V and J genes are TRBV20-1 and TRBJ2-5; D is possibly TRBD1 (6 bases). CDR3 length: 14 amino acids. V lost 4 bases and J 0 bases, leaving 12 bases between the germline ends. Germline CDR1 and CDR2: DFQATT and SNEGSKA (reference sequence). CDR3 sequence reads: CSATQDSHQETQYF. The CDR3 DNA is TGCAGTGCTACCCAGGACAGCCACCAAGAGACCCAGTACTTC.

The chain uses TRBV6-5 and TRBJ1-1; maybe TRBD1 (5 bases). The CDR3 consists of 18 residues. Looked up from germline, CDR1 is MNHEY and CDR2 is SVGAGI. Between the trimmed V and J ends, which lost 4 bases and 1 base, there was a span of 22 bases. CDR3 amino acids: CASSSEGLGRKGNTEAFF. As DNA, the CDR3 is TGTGCCAGCAGTTCGGAGGGGCTCGGCCGGAAGGGGAACACTGAAGCTTTCTTT.

The chain is built from TRBV7-6 and TRBJ2-5; 10 positions agree with TRBD2. Germline V gene data show CDR1 as SGHVS and CDR2 as FNYEAQ. J gave up 2 bases and V 1 base, and 7 bases lay outside the gene matches. The CDR3 is 17 residues long. The DNA of the CDR3 is TGTGCCAGCAGCTTAGATCCTAGCGGGAGCCTACAAGAGACCCAGTACTTC. Translating it yields CASSLDPSGSLQETQYF.

The chain joins TRBV3-1 to TRBJ1-4; D is uncertain. CDR1 is LGHDT and CDR2 is YNNKEL in the germline V gene (reference sequence). The CDR3 spans 12 residues. The V end was cut by 6 bases, the J end by 5 bases, with 7 bases between. CDR3 sequence: CASSRGNEKLFF. DNA of the CDR3: TGTGCCAGCAGTCGGGGAAATGAAAAACTGTTTTTT.

The CDR3 loop reads CASSLGPTSEQYF. The CDR3, as DNA: TGTGCCAGCAGCTTAGGCCCCACTTCCGAGCAGTACTTC. The chain recombines TRBV7-9 with TRBJ2-7; D is undetermined. V lost 1 base and J lost 6, with 10 bases in between. CDR1 is SEHNR and CDR2 is FQNEAQ in the germline V gene (reference sequence). This CDR3 is built from 13 residues.

The rearrangement joins TRBV7-2 to TRBJ1-5; 9 bases are a match to TRBD1. Germline V gene sequence: CDR1 SGHTA, CDR2 FQGNSA. This CDR3 comprises 17 residues. The trim removed 2 bases at V and 4 bases at J, leaving 9 bases unmatched. The chain's CDR3 is CASSLNAPTGGNQPQHF. The DNA for the CDR3 is TGTGCCAGCAGCTTAAACGCGCCGACAGGGGGTAATCAGCCCCAGCATTTT.

This clonotype was counted only a few times. This sequence joins TRBV29-1 and TRBJ2-1, with D perhaps assigned TRBD1 or TRBD2 (5 bases each). This CDR3 has 13 residues. Trimming shortened V by 4 bases and J by 6 bases, and 13 bases separated the two germline ends. CDR1 and CDR2 from the germline V gene are SQVTM and ANQGSEA. The CDR3 sequence is CSVVPGGGNEQFF. The CDR3 DNA reads as TGCAGCGTTGTACCAGGTGGGGGCAATGAGCAGTTCTTC.

This clonotype was detected only a few times. V and J are TRBV9 and TRBJ1-2; D call uncertain. Germline V gene data show CDR1 as SGDLS and CDR2 as YYNGEE. Trimming shortened V by 3 bases and J by 7 bases, and 10 bases separated the two germline ends. This CDR3 comprises 12 residues. The CDR3 here is CASSGRTSGYTF. In DNA form, the CDR3 reads TGTGCCAGCAGCGGGAGGACTTCTGGCTACACCTTC.

This sequence joins TRBV18 and TRBJ1-1, with a tentative D call TRBD1 (5 bases). V was cut by 2 bases and J by 8 bases, with 15 bases left in between. The germline CDR1 and CDR2 sequences are KGHSH and LQKENI. There are 14 residues in the CDR3. The DNA of the CDR3 is TGTGCCAGCTCACCAAGTCGGGACCACTTAGAAGCTTTCTTT. Encoded protein: CASSPSRDHLEAFF.

The V call is TRBV5-1, the J call TRBJ2-1; D is possibly TRBD1 (6 bases). V lost 4 bases and J 4 bases, leaving 9 bases between the germline ends. Germline CDR1 SGHRS, CDR2 YFSETQ. There are 13 residues in the CDR3. CDR3 nucleotide sequence: TGCGCCAGCAGCGTGCAGGGGTACAATGAGCAGTTCTTC. It yields the protein CASSVQGYNEQFF.

The chain combines TRBV2 with TRBJ2-5; 8 bases agree with TRBD1. This CDR3 has 14 amino acids. J lost 11 bases, V lost 8 bases, and 16 bases had no gene match. Germline CDR1 SNHLY, CDR2 FYNNEI. CDR3 in amino acids: CASAGQGAYNEQYF. The CDR3 nucleotides read TGTGCCAGCGCGGGGCAGGGGGCGTACAATGAGCAGTACTTC.

This clonotype occurred a few times. The chain couples TRBV29-1 to TRBJ2-3; 7 nucleotides align to TRBD1. CDR3 length: 15 amino acids. The germline CDR1 and CDR2 sequences are SQVTM and ANQGSEA. V was pared by 6 bases and J by 1 base, with 10 bases of the junction left unmatched. The chain's CDR3 is CSVTIRGRGTDTQYF. The CDR3 DNA reads as TGCAGCGTGACGATAAGGGGGCGCGGCACAGATACGCAGTATTTT.

The chain combines TRBV7-3 with TRBJ2-4; D uncertain. The J call may be incorrect, as the DNA end agrees better with TRBJ2-7. Germline CDR1 and CDR2: SGHTA and FQGTGA. The CDR3 extends over 12 amino acids. CDR3 amino acids: CASSKGRSEQYF. Written as DNA, the CDR3 is TGTGCCAGCAGCAAAGGTCGAAGCGAGCAGTACTTC.